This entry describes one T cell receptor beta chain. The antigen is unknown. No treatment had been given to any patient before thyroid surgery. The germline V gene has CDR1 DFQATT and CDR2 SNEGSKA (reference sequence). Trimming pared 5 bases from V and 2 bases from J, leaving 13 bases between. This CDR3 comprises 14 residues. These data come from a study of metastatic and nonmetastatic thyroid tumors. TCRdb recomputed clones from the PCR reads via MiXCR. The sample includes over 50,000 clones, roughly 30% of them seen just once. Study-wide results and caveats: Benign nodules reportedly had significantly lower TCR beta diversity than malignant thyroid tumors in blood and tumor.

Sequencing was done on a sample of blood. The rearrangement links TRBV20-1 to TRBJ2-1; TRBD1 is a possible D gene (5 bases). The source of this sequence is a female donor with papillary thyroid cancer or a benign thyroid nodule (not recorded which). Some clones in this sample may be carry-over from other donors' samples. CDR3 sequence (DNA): TGCAGTGCTCTACAGGAAAGGACCTACAATGAGCAGTTCTTC. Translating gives CSALQERTYNEQFF.